The 27 T cell receptor beta chains reported below all come from one sample, sequenced in a study of cytomegalovirus exposure and HLA in healthy donors. In the PCR, 60 Vbeta and 13 Jbeta primers were used. Some clones are missing from TCRdb's copy, which holds only in-frame ones; the method was immunoSEQ multiplex PCR. This sample has under 250,000 clones; 75% to 90% occur once, and the top ten carry approximately 0.71%. Sequencing was done on a sample of PBMCs. Receptors were obtained from a boy aged 2 to 10 in good health and CMV-seronegative.

The V gene is TRBV6-6, the J gene TRBJ2-3; D is ambiguous. This CDR3 spans 16 amino acids. V was trimmed by 6 bases and J by 1 base, leaving 17 bases between them. Germline CDR1 and CDR2: MNHNY and SVGAGI (reference sequence). The DNA for the CDR3 is TGTGCCAGCAGAAGCCTCGCTAGGAACGGCACAGATACGCAGTATTTT. Translated, it gives CASRSLARNGTDTQYF.

The chain employs TRBV6-4 and TRBJ1-2; a weak D match, TRBD1 (5 bases). Trimming removed 0 bases at V and 3 bases at J, with 14 bases between. The CDR3 is made up of 16 amino acids. Germline V gives CDR1 MRHNA, CDR2 SNTAGT. The CDR3 DNA is TGTGCCAGCAGTGACTCGGTCGGGGGTGTGTACTATGGCTACACCTTC. Residues: CASSDSVGGVYYGYTF.

V and J are TRBV4-1 and TRBJ1-6; no clear D gene. V shed 4 bases and J shed 11 bases, with 18 bases lying between them. The CDR3 runs 15 residues. The germline V gene encodes CDR1 MGHRA and CDR2 YSYEKL. The CDR3 DNA is TGCGCCAGCAGCCCAGCTGTTAGGCCCGGGGCACCCCTCCACTTT. Protein sequence: CASSPAVRPGAPLHF.

The rearrangement links TRBV5-1 to TRBJ1-4; no reliable D call. V gave up 3 bases and J gave up 0 bases, with 6 bases separating them. The CDR3 totals 14 residues. The V gene's germline CDR1 is SGHRS and CDR2 YFSETQ. The CDR3 sequence is CASSSVPTNEKLFF. The DNA of the CDR3 is TGCGCCAGCAGCTCAGTCCCAACTAATGAAAAACTGTTTTTT.

This clone occurred a few times. This rearrangement joins TRBV5-6 to TRBJ1-2; no firm D call. This CDR3 contains 14 residues. CDR1 and CDR2 (germline): SGHDT, YYEEEE. Deletions cut 4 bases from V and 1 base from J, with 11 bases between. The CDR3: CASSPGRSNYGYTF. DNA for the CDR3: TGTGCCAGCAGCCCCGGGAGGAGTAACTATGGCTACACCTTC.

The rearrangement joins TRBV30 to TRBJ2-1; 9 bases match TRBD1. The CDR3 runs to 20 residues. J lost 7 bases, V lost 3 bases, and 25 bases had no gene match. Germline CDR1 GTSNPN, CDR2 SVGIG (reference sequence). The CDR3 sequence is CAWRKEPGQGITFLRNEQFF. DNA of the CDR3: TGTGCCTGGAGGAAGGAACCGGGACAGGGCATAACCTTCTTGCGGAATGAGCAGTTCTTC.

The chain combines TRBV10-1 with TRBJ2-5; D is possibly TRBD2 (5 bases). The CDR3 runs 17 residues. CDR1 is WNHNN, CDR2 SYGVQD, per germline (reference sequence). The V gene lost 0 bases and the J gene lost 1 base, with 15 bases spanning the gap. CDR3 coding DNA: TGCGCCAGCAGTGAGTCTCGGGGTTTCAGTTCCCAAGAGACCCAGTACTTC. This encodes CASSESRGFSSQETQYF.

The V gene is TRBV15, the J gene TRBJ1-5; D is unresolved. The CDR3 has 15 amino acids. Trimming took 3 bases from V and 4 from J, leaving 13 bases between them. The germline gives CDR1 LNHNV, CDR2 YYDKDF (reference sequence). The CDR3 is CATSSGRHKNQPQHF. The CDR3 nucleotides are TGTGCCACCAGCAGCGGAAGACACAAGAATCAGCCCCAGCATTTT.

The chain employs TRBV29-1 and TRBJ2-7; D perhaps matches TRBD1 (6 bases). The V end lost 4 bases, the J end lost 5 bases, and 15 bases lay between the germline ends. CDR1 and CDR2 from the germline V gene are SQVTM and ANQGSEA. The CDR3 sequence is 13 residues long. DNA of the CDR3: TGCAGCGTTGGTGAGGGGGTGATGAACGAGCAGTACTTC. This translates into CSVGEGVMNEQYF.

V and J are TRBV6-1 and TRBJ2-2, with 9 bases identical to TRBD1. Germline V gene data show CDR1 as MNHNS and CDR2 as SASEGT. V lost 6 bases, J lost 7 bases, and 9 bases stayed unmatched. The CDR3 has 15 amino acids. CDR3 DNA sequence: TGTGCCAGCAGAGAGGGACAGGGCTTAGGCGGGGAGCTGTTTTTT. This gives the protein CASREGQGLGGELFF.

The V gene is TRBV2, the J gene TRBJ2-5; D not certain. The J call may not be correct, given that the DNA end is closer to TRBJ2-7. The CDR3 spans 10 residues. Germline CDR1 is SNHLY and CDR2 is FYNNEI. The CDR3 DNA follows: TGTGCCAGCCAAGATTACGAGCAGTACTTC. It translates to CASQDYEQYF.

This clone was recorded once. The chain recombines TRBV15 with TRBJ1-5; 11 bases are a match to TRBD1. J lost 7 bases, V lost 3 bases, and 2 bases had no gene match. CDR3 size: 14 residues. The germline CDR1 and CDR2 sequences are LNHNV and YYDKDF (reference sequence). The CDR3 coding sequence is TGTGCCACCAGCAGGGACAGGGGGCCCCAGCCCCAGCATTTT. It encodes CATSRDRGPQPQHF.

The chain employs TRBV6-1 and TRBJ2-3; TRBD2 matches at 7 bases. Germline assignment: CDR1 MNHNS and CDR2 SASEGT. Germline trimming cut 2 bases from V and 8 bases from J; bases unmatched to any gene: 7. The CDR3 totals 14 residues. The DNA of the CDR3 is TGTGCCAGCAGTGAAAGCCCTACGGGGGGTACGCAGTATTTT. This translates into CASSESPTGGTQYF.

CDR3 protein: CASSLKETEPSNQPQHF. The DNA of the CDR3 is TGTGCCAGCAGCTTAAAGGAAACAGAACCTAGCAATCAGCCCCAGCATTTT. The chain combines TRBV7-3 with TRBJ1-5; no clear D gene. The CDR3 spans 17 residues. V was cut by 1 base and J by 0 bases, with 13 bases left in between. CDR1 and CDR2 (germline): SGHTA, FQGTGA.

The chain couples TRBV2 to TRBJ2-7; TRBD1 might be the D (5 bases). V was trimmed by 6 bases and J by 0 bases, leaving 9 bases between them. Germline V gives CDR1 SNHLY, CDR2 FYNNEI. This CDR3 comprises 13 residues. The CDR3 sequence is CASRPQASYEQYF. DNA of the CDR3: TGTGCCAGCAGGCCACAGGCCTCCTACGAGCAGTACTTC.

The chain carries TRBV6-5 and TRBJ2-1; tentatively, D is TRBD1 (5 bases). Germline CDR1 reads MNHEY; CDR2 reads SVGAGI. CDR3 length: 15 residues. V was trimmed by 4 bases and J by 0 bases, leaving 10 bases between them. The CDR3 DNA reads as TGTGCCAGCAGTTGGGGCCAAAGCTCCTACAATGAGCAGTTCTTC. Protein: CASSWGQSSYNEQFF.

The chain has TRBV29-1 and TRBJ2-1; 10 nucleotides align to TRBD2. With 0 bases clipped from V and 1 base from J, the junction kept 6 bases outside the gene matches. There are 17 residues in the CDR3. The V gene's germline CDR1 is SQVTM and CDR2 ANQGSEA. CDR3 coding DNA: TGCAGCGTTGAAGACCCTTCTAGCGGGGGATCCTACAATGAGCAGTTCTTC. This codes for CSVEDPSSGGSYNEQFF.

The V gene is TRBV19, the J gene TRBJ2-1; D is perhaps TRBD2 (6 bases). CDR1 is LNHDA and CDR2 is SQIVND in the germline V gene (reference sequence). The V gene lost 3 bases and the J gene lost 5 bases, with 11 bases spanning the gap. This CDR3 has 14 residues. The CDR3 here is CASSMDRGNNEQFF. Written as DNA, the CDR3 is TGTGCCAGTAGTATGGATCGCGGGAACAATGAGCAGTTCTTC. The full variable domain, completed using reference TRBV19 and TRBJ2-1, is DGGITQSPKYLFRKEGQNVTLSCEQNLNHDAMYWYRQDPGQGLRLIYYSQIVNDFQKGDIAEGYSVSREKKESFPLTVTSAQKNPTAFYLCASSMDRGNNEQFFGPGTRLTVL.

Concerning this clone: Other DNA sequences in this sample translate to the same CDR3. The genes are TRBV5-6 and TRBJ2-7; D perhaps matches TRBD1 (5 bases). The length of the CDR3 is 13 residues. From germline, CDR1 is SGHDT and CDR2 YYEEEE. V was trimmed by 0 bases and J by 4 bases, leaving 8 bases between them. CDR3 sequence: CASSLVQGYEQYF. DNA of the CDR3: TGTGCCAGCAGCTTGGTTCAGGGTTACGAGCAGTACTTC.

J is TRBJ2-3 and V is TRBV6-1; TRBD2 agrees at 9 bases. Germline trimming cut 4 bases from V and 0 bases from J; bases unmatched to any gene: 5. The CDR3 is 16 residues long. Germline V CDR1 and CDR2: MNHNS, SASEGT. For the CDR3, the DNA is TGTGCCAGCAGTGGCGGGAGGGCCCTTAGCACAGATACGCAGTATTTT. It yields the protein CASSGGRALSTDTQYF.

The rearrangement links TRBV27 to TRBJ2-5; 14 bases agree with TRBD2. Losses at the gene ends were 6 bases for V and 5 bases for J; bases not matched to a gene: 8. Germline V lookup: CDR1 MNHEY, CDR2 SMNVEV (reference sequence). This CDR3 is built from 16 residues. The CDR3 here is CASRGLAGGPRETQYF. CDR3 in DNA: TGTGCCAGCAGAGGACTAGCGGGGGGCCCAAGGGAGACCCAGTACTTC.

The rearrangement uses TRBV6-5 and TRBJ1-2, with TRBD1 identical over 8 bases. The junction had 10 bases not matched to a gene; V was cut back by 6 bases and J by 4 bases. This CDR3 is built from 15 residues. Germline CDR1 is MNHEY and CDR2 is SVGAGI. The CDR3 loop is CASSLGQGLGYGYTF. The CDR3 DNA follows: TGTGCCAGCAGCCTAGGACAGGGCTTAGGCTATGGCTACACCTTC.

The chain recombines TRBV6-5 with TRBJ1-5; D not resolved. Germline V CDR1 and CDR2: MNHEY, SVGAGI. The CDR3 totals 13 residues. V was cut by 2 bases and J by 7 bases, with 9 bases left in between. The CDR3: CASSYRGYQPQHF. CDR3 bases: TGTGCCAGCAGTTACCGGGGTTACCAGCCCCAGCATTTT.

V and J are TRBV15 and TRBJ1-5; weak D call: TRBD1 (6 bases). Germline CDR1 and CDR2: LNHNV and YYDKDF (reference sequence). Trimming shortened V by 0 bases and J by 6 bases, and 12 bases separated the two germline ends. CDR3 length equals 15 residues. The CDR3 spells CATSRDQGPGQPQHF. The CDR3 bases are TGTGCCACCAGCAGAGATCAGGGGCCGGGTCAGCCCCAGCATTTT.

The chain carries TRBV6-5 and TRBJ1-2, with 9 bases lining up with TRBD1. The germline V gene has CDR1 MNHEY and CDR2 SVGAGI. The CDR3 contains 14 residues. Unmatched junction bases numbered 3, after V lost 0 bases and J lost 7 bases. The CDR3 DNA sequence: TGTGCCAGCAGTTACTCCGGGACAGGGCGTGGCTACACCTTC. Amino acid sequence: CASSYSGTGRGYTF.

The chain links TRBV18 to TRBJ2-2, with 12 bases aligning to TRBD1. The CDR3 consists of 15 residues. Losses at the gene ends were 3 bases for V and 7 bases for J; bases not matched to a gene: 3. Germline-derived CDR1 and CDR2 are KGHSH and LQKENI. CDR3 region: CASSPGTGGIGELFF. The CDR3 region has the DNA TGTGCCAGCTCACCCGGGACAGGGGGCATCGGGGAGCTGTTTTTT.

The chain joins TRBV4-1 to TRBJ2-1; 9 nucleotides align to TRBD2. J gave up 7 bases and V 0 bases, and 13 bases lay outside the gene matches. CDR3 length: 18 amino acids. Germline V gene sequence: CDR1 MGHRA, CDR2 YSYEKL. Here the CDR3 DNA reads TGCGCCAGCAGCCAAGAGTCGCTAGCGGGGAGACGATTGAATGAGCAGTTCTTC. Translating it yields CASSQESLAGRRLNEQFF.